Sequencing of this T cell receptor beta chain was carried out in a study of molecular identifiers for immune sequencing clone quantification. Germline V gene lookup returns CDR1 MNHNS and CDR2 SASEGT. This CDR3 comprises 14 residues. V lost 6 bases and J lost 8; bases outside the gene matches: 8. The naive CD8 libraries originated from between about 18,000 and 1,000,000 sorted cells and drew on 10%, 30% or 50% RNA. The CD8+CD4-CCR7+CD45RA+ phenotype defined the sorted naive CD8 T cells. Study results and caveats: Jurkat TCR RNA from one cell was spiked into more than 800,000 naive cells, and it was reportedly detectable there. Clones with over 20 RNA copies captured over 98% of effector molecules but under 1% of naive ones.

TCRdb re-derived calls from the PCR reads in MiXCR, one entry per CDR3 protein. The sample consists of about 70,000 distinct CDR3 sequences, 15% to 20% of them appearing once. This clonotype has ten or more counts. No antigen is known for it. Sequencing was done on a sample of naive CD8+ T cells from blood, with Jurkat cell RNA spiked in. Regarding subset: FACS-sorted CD8+CD4-CCR7+CD45RA+ naive T cells. The clonotype was recovered from a human donor in good health. Some libraries in this study had Jurkat cell RNA spiked in. The chain joins TRBV6-1 to TRBJ2-1; 9 nucleotides match TRBD1. Here the CDR3 DNA reads TGTGCCAGCAGCCGGACAGGGGCTGTCGATGAGCAGTTCTTC. Amino acid sequence: CASSRTGAVDEQFF.